This TCR beta chain was profiled in a study of neurological immune-mediated disorders. The sample's time point: longitudinal time-point 2. The germline V gene encodes CDR1 SGHRS and CDR2 YFSETQ. The CDR3 contains 14 residues. V lost 2 bases and J 2 bases, leaving 11 bases between the germline ends. The table lists this clonotype with many counts. The authors produced cDNA by 5'RACE using 10-nucleotide random UMIs. Via MiXCR, TCRdb re-called the 5' RACE reads, giving one row per CDR3 protein. The data contain 84,000 or so distinct CDR3 sequences, about 12% of them singletons. This TCR was sampled from a female donor with HTLV-1-associated myelopathy (HAM/TSP). The sample consisted of PBMCs. The rearrangement joins TRBV5-1 to TRBJ2-7; maybe TRBD1 (5 bases). The CDR3 is CASSLGQVPYEQYF. The CDR3 DNA reads TGCGCCAGCAGCTTAGGACAAGTCCCCTACGAGCAGTACTTC. Looking up the rest from reference TRBV5-1 and TRBJ2-7 gives the full variable domain: KAGVTQTPRYLIKTRGQQVTLSCSPISGHRSVSWYQQTPGQGLQFLFEYFSETQRNKGNFPGRFSGRQFSNSRSEMNVSTLELGDSALYLCASSLGQVPYEQYFGPGTRLTVT.